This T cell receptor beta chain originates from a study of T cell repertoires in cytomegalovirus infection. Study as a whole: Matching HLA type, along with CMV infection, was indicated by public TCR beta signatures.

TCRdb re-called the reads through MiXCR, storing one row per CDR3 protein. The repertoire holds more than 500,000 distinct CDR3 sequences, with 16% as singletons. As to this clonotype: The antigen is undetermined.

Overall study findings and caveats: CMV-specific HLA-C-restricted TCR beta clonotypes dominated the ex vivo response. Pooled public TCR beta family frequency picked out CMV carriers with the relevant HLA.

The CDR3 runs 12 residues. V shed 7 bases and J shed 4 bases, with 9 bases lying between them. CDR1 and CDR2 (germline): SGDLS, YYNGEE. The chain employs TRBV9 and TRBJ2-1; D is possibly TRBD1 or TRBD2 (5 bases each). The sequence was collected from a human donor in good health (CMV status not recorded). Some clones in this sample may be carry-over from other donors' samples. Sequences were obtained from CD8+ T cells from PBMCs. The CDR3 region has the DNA TGTGCCAGCTGGGACGGATACAATGAGCAGTTCTTC. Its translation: CASWDGYNEQFF.